One and the same sample provided the 16 T cell receptor beta chains below, sequenced in a study of T-cell reconstitution after alpha-beta-depleted transplantation in children. Researchers prepared the TCRbeta library using unique molecular identifiers, the study reports. TCRdb reprocessed the PCR reads via MiXCR and lists one record per CDR3 protein. The table lists about 540,000 distinct CDR3 sequences, 15% to 20% of them singletons. This material consisted of PBMCs from the stem cell graft donor, taken from the stem cell graft. The receptors were gathered from a human donor who donated a stem cell graft to a child with acute lymphoblastic leukemia.

This clonotype was detected only a few times. The V and J genes are TRBV29-1 and TRBJ1-2; tentative D call: TRBD1 (5 bases). The CDR3 loop spans 13 amino acids. Trimming cost V 1 base and J 6 bases, with 12 bases left between them. Germline V gene lookup returns CDR1 SQVTM and CDR2 ANQGSEA. CDR3 in DNA: TGCAGCGTTGAAGTCCTCAGGGAGGATGGCTACACCTTC. As protein: CSVEVLREDGYTF.

Only a few counts were recorded for this clonotype. The chain carries TRBV19 and TRBJ2-1; 16 bases align to TRBD2. Germline V gives CDR1 LNHDA, CDR2 SQIVND (reference sequence). V was clipped by 5 bases and J by 10 bases; unmatched bases: 14. The CDR3 is 18 residues long. The chain's CDR3 is CASSVLGLAGGPGGEQFF. CDR3 nucleotides: TGTGCCAGTAGTGTGCTGGGACTAGCGGGAGGGCCGGGCGGCGAGCAGTTCTTC.

This sequence joins TRBV27 and TRBJ1-5; D perhaps matches TRBD1 (5 bases). V was trimmed by 6 bases and J by 4 bases, leaving 13 bases between them. From germline, CDR1 is MNHEY and CDR2 SMNVEV (reference sequence). CDR3 length: 14 residues. The DNA of the CDR3 is TGTGCCAGCAGCCCCGGGGCGGTGAATCAGCCCCAGCATTTT. Translating gives CASSPGAVNQPQHF.

This clonotype was observed a few times. A junction end diverges from the germline sequence, so it may reflect a read error. This chain links TRBV4-1 with TRBJ2-3, with TRBD2 identical over 14 bases. The germline CDR1 and CDR2 sequences are MGHRA and YSYEKL. The CDR3 consists of 18 residues. CDR3 nucleotides: TGCGCCAGCAGCCAAGGTCCCCCCGGGACTAGCGGGAGAATGCTCGAATGGTTT. Translation gives CASSQGPPGTSGRMLEWF.

The CDR3 spells CASGDFTTNYGYTF. Here the CDR3 DNA reads TGTGCCAGCGGTGACTTTACGACCAACTATGGCTACACCTTC. The rearrangement joins TRBV6-2 or TRBV6-3 to TRBJ1-2, with unresolved D. V lost 8 bases and J lost 2, with 15 bases in between. Germline V CDR1 and CDR2: MNHEY, SVGEGT. The CDR3 spans 14 residues.

V usage is TRBV18 and J usage is TRBJ1-5; 8 bases agree with TRBD1. V shed 8 bases, J shed 5 bases, and the junction held 11 bases outside the gene matches. Germline values: CDR1 KGHSH, CDR2 LQKENI. CDR3 size: 15 residues. The CDR3 nucleotides are TGTGCCAGCCAAAACGACAGGGGATGGGATCAGCCCCAGCATTTT. Its translation is CASQNDRGWDQPQHF.

This chain links TRBV6-2 or TRBV6-3 with TRBJ2-7; 9 nucleotides align to TRBD2. The J segment lost 6 bases and the V segment lost 2 bases, leaving 11 bases of the junction unmatched. This CDR3 is built from 16 residues. The germline V gene encodes CDR1 MNHEY and CDR2 SVGEGT. In DNA form, the CDR3 reads TGTGCCAGCAGTTACATGCGGGGACTAGCCGCCTTCGAGCAGTACTTC. Translated: CASSYMRGLAAFEQYF.

This clonotype has more than one count but fewer than ten. The rearrangement uses TRBV6-4 and TRBJ1-1, with unresolved D. Germline CDR1 is MRHNA and CDR2 is SNTAGT. This CDR3 has 14 residues. Deletions cut 5 bases from V and 1 base from J, with 11 bases between. The CDR3 sequence: CASSLFPQNTEAFF. The CDR3 DNA sequence: TGTGCCAGCAGTCTTTTCCCCCAGAACACTGAAGCTTTCTTT.

In this sample, this clonotype turned up a few times. This sequence joins TRBV12-3 or TRBV12-4 and TRBJ2-3, with TRBD1 identical over 8 bases. This CDR3 has 15 residues. V lost 6 bases, J lost 4 bases, and 9 bases stayed unmatched. CDR3 region: CASRRKDRVADTQYF. The CDR3 bases are TGTGCCAGCAGAAGAAAGGACAGGGTCGCAGATACGCAGTATTTT.

This chain uses TRBV20-1 with TRBJ1-6; D is uncertain. Germline values: CDR1 DFQATT, CDR2 SNEGSKA (reference sequence). This CDR3 is built from 17 residues. V was shortened by 2 bases and J by 5 bases, with 19 bases between the two germline ends. The CDR3 sequence: CSARRMKPGPHNSPLHF. CDR3 bases: TGCAGTGCTAGACGCATGAAACCCGGACCCCATAATTCACCCCTCCACTTT.

This chain connects TRBV20-1 to TRBJ2-7; a weak D match, TRBD2 (6 bases). V was pared by 3 bases and J by 7 bases, with 16 bases between. Germline V gene data show CDR1 as DFQATT and CDR2 as SNEGSKA (reference sequence). The CDR3 extends over 13 amino acids. The CDR3 reads CSARKTGSVEQYF. CDR3 bases: TGCAGTGCTAGGAAGACCGGGAGTGTTGAGCAGTACTTC.

This clonotype showed up just a few times. This rearrangement joins TRBV5-1 to TRBJ1-1, with 9 bases lining up with TRBD1. V lost 0 bases and J lost 1; bases outside the gene matches: 7. Germline CDR1 is SGHRS and CDR2 is YFSETQ. The CDR3 loop spans 17 amino acids. The CDR3 DNA sequence: TGCGCCAGCAGCTTGGGATGGACAGGGGCCTCGAACACTGAAGCTTTCTTT. The encoded protein is CASSLGWTGASNTEAFF.

Of note for this clonotype: The junction does not match germline at one end; this may be a read error. The gene calls are TRBV12-3 or TRBV12-4 and TRBJ1-4; 8 bases are a match to TRBD1. This CDR3 comprises 14 residues. CDR3 in amino acids: CASSFRTGNEKLFF. CDR3 nucleotides: TGTGCCAGCAGTTTCCGGACAGGGAATGAAAAACTGTTTTTC.

The genes are TRBV5-1 and TRBJ2-7; D may match TRBD1 or TRBD2 (5 bases each). The V end lost 4 bases, the J end lost 0 bases, and 17 bases lay between the germline ends. Germline loops: CDR1 SGHRS, CDR2 YFSETQ. This CDR3 contains 16 residues. CDR3 sequence: CASSGAGDPSSYEQYF. The CDR3 nucleotides are TGCGCCAGCAGCGGAGCCGGGGACCCATCCTCCTACGAGCAGTACTTC.

This clonotype occurred a few times. The rearrangement joins TRBV16 to TRBJ1-2, with TRBD1 as a possible D gene (5 bases). CDR1 KGHSY and CDR2 FQNENV come from the germline V gene. Trimming cost V 4 bases and J 4 bases, with 22 bases left between them. The CDR3 length is 17 residues. The CDR3 DNA reads as TGTGCCAGCAGCCCTGGGACGGCCAGATACTCTGGCTATGGCTACACCTTC. It is translated as CASSPGTARYSGYGYTF.

V gene TRBV6-5 combines with J gene TRBJ2-3; 9 nucleotides agree with TRBD2. The CDR3 consists of 15 residues. Germline CDR1 MNHEY, CDR2 SVGAGI. Trimming at V came to 2 bases and at J to 4 bases, leaving 4 bases not matched to a gene. Written as DNA, the CDR3 is TGTGCCAGCAGTTACGGGCGCGGGAGGGCAGATACGCAGTATTTT. As protein: CASSYGRGRADTQYF.